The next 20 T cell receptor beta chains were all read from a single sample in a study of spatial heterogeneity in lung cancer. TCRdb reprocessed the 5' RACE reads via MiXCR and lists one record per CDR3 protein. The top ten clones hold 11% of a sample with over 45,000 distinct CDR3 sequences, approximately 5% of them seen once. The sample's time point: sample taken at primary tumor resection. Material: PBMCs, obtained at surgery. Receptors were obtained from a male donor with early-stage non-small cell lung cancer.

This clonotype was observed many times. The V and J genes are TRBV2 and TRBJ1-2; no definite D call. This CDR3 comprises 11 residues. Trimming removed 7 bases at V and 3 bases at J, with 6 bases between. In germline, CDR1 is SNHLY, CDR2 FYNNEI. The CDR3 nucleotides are TGTGCCAGCACCCCGGACTATGGCTACACCTTC. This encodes CASTPDYGYTF.

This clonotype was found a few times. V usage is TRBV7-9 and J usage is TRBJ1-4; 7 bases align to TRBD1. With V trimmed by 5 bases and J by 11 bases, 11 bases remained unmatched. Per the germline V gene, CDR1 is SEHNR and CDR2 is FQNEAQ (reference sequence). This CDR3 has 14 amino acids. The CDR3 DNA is TGTGCCAGCAGCCGACCAGGGGGTATCGAGAAACTGTTTTTT. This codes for CASSRPGGIEKLFF.

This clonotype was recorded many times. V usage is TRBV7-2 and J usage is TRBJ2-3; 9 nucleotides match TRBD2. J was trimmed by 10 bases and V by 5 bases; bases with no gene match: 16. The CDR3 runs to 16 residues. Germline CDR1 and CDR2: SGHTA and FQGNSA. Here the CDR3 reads CASSPTRAGGLSAQYF. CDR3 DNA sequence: TGTGCCAGCAGCCCTACTAGGGCGGGAGGGCTCTCGGCGCAGTATTTT.

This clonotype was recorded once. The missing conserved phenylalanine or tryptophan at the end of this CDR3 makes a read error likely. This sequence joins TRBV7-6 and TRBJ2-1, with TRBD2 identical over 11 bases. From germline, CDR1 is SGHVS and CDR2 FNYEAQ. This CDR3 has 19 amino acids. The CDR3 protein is CVSSLDVTSGASSYNEQFS. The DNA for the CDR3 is TGTGTCAGCAGCTTAGATGTGACTAGCGGGGCTAGCTCCTACAATGAGCAGTTCTCC.

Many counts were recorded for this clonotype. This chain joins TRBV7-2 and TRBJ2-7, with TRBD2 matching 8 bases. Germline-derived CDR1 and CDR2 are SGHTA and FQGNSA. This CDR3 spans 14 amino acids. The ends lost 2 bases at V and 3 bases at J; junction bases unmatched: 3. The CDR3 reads CASSLSGTSYEQYF. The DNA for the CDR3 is TGTGCCAGCAGCTTATCCGGGACTAGCTACGAGCAGTACTTC. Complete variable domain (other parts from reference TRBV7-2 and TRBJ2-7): GAGVSQSPSNKVTEKGKDVELRCDPISGHTALYWYRQSLGQGLEFLIYFQGNSAPDKSGLPSDRFSAERTGGSVSTLTIQRTQQEDSAVYLCASSLSGTSYEQYFGPGTRLTVT.

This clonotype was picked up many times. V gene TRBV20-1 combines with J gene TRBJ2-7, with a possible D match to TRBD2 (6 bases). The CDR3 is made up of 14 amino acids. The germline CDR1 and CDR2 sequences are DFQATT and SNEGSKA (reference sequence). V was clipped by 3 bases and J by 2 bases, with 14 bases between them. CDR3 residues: CSARLPRGAYEQYF. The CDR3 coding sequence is TGCAGTGCTAGGCTCCCGCGCGGGGCCTACGAGCAGTACTTC.

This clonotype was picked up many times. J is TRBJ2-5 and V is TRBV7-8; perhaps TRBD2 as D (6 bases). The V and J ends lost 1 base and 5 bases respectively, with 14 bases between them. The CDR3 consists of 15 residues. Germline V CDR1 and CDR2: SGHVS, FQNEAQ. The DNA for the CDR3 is TGTGCCAGCAGCTTAGAGGGTCGGGAGCAGGAGACCCAGTACTTC. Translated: CASSLEGREQETQYF. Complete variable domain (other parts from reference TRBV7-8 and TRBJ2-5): GAGVSQSPRYKVAKRGQDVALRCDPISGHVSLFWYQQALGQGPEFLTYFQNEAQLDKSGLPSDRFFAERPEGSVSTLKIQRTQQEDSAVYLCASSLEGREQETQYFGPGTRLLVL.

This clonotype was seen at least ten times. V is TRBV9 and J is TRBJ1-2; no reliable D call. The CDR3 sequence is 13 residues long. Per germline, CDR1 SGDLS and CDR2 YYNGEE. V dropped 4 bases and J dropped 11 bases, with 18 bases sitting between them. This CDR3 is CASSLSDRPRYTF. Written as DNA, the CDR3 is TGTGCCAGCAGCCTATCGGACCGCCCAAGGTACACCTTC.

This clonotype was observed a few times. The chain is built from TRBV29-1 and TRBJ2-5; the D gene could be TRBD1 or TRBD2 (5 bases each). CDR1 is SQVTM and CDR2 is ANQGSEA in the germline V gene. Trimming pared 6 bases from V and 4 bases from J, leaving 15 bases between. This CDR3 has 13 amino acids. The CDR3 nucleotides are TGCAGCGTCCACCGGTTGGGGGTAGAGACCCAGTACTTC. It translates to CSVHRLGVETQYF.

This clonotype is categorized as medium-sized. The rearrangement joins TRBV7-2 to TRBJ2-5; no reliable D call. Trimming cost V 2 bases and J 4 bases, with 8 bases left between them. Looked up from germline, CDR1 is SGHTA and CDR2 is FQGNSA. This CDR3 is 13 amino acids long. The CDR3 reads CASSLSLGETQYF. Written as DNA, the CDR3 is TGTGCCAGCAGCTTATCACTGGGAGAGACCCAGTACTTC.

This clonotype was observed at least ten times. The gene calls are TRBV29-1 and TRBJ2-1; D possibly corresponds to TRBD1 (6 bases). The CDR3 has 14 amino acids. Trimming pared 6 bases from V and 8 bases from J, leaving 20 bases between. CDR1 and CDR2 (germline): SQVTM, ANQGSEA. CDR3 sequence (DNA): TGCAGCGTGGATTCCGGGACAAGTGAGGATGAGCAGTTCTTC. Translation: CSVDSGTSEDEQFF.

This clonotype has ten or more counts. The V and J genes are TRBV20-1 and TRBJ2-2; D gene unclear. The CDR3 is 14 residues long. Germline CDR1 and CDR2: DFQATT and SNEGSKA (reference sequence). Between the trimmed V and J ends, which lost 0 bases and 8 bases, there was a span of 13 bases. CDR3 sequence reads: CSARDPAVVGELFF. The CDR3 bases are TGCAGTGCTAGAGATCCGGCAGTCGTTGGGGAGCTGTTTTTT.

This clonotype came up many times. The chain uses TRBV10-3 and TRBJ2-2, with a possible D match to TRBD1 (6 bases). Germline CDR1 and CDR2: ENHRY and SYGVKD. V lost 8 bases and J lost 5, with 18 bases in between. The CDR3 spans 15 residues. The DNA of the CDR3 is TGTGCCATCGGACCCCAGGGGCGCAGTACCGGGGAGCTGTTTTTT. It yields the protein CAIGPQGRSTGELFF.

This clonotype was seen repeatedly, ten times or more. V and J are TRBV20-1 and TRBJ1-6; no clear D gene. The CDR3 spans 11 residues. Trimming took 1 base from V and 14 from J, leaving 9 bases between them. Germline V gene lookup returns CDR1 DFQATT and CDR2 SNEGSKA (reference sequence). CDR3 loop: CSARVGNTLHF. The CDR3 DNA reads TGCAGTGCTAGAGTAGGGAACACCCTCCACTTT.

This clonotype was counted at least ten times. DNA of the CDR3: TGTGCCAGCAGCGTCCGTGGACAGGCTGTCCAAGAGACCCAGTACTTC. Its translation: CASSVRGQAVQETQYF. The V and J genes are TRBV7-2 and TRBJ2-5; 7 bases match TRBD1. V was clipped by 5 bases and J by 1 base; unmatched bases: 10. Germline V CDR1 and CDR2: SGHTA, FQGNSA. This CDR3 spans 16 amino acids.

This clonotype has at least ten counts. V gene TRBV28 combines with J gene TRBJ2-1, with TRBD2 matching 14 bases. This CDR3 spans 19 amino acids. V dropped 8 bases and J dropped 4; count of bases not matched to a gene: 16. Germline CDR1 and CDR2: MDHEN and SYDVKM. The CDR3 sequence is CASLTGTSGRVIPYNEQFF. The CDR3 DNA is TGTGCCAGCTTGACCGGGACTAGCGGGAGAGTCATTCCTTACAATGAGCAGTTCTTC. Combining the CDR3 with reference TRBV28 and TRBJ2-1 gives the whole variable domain DVKVTQSSRYLVKRTGEKVFLECVQDMDHENMFWYRQDPGLGLRLIYFSYDVKMKEKGDIPEGYSVSREKKERFSLILESASTNQTSMYLCASLTGTSGRVIPYNEQFFGPGTRLTVL.

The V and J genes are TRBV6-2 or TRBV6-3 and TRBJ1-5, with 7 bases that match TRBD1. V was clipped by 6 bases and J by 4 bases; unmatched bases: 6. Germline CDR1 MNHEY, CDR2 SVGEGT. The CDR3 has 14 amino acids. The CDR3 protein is CASRPTGPNQPQHF. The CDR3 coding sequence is TGTGCCAGCAGACCGACAGGGCCGAATCAGCCCCAGCATTTT.

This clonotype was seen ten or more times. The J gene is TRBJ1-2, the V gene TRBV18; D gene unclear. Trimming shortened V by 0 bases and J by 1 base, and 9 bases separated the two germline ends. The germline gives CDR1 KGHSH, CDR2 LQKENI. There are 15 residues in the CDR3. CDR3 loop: CASSPPTRNNYGYTF. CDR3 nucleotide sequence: TGTGCCAGCTCACCACCGACGAGGAATAACTATGGCTACACCTTC.

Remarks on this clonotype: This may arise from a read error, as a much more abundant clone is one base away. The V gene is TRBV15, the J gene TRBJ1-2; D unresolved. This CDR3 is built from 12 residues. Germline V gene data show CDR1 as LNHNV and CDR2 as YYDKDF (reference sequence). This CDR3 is CATSGESYGYIF. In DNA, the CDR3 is TGTGCCACCAGCGGAGAATCGTATGGCTACATCTTC.

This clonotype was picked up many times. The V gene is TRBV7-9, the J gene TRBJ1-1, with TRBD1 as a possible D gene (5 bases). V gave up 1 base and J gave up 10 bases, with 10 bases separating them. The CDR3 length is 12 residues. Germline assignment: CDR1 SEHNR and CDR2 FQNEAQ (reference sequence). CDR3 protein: CASSLGPGGAFF. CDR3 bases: TGTGCCAGCAGCTTAGGACCGGGGGGAGCTTTCTTT.